This entry concerns a single TCR beta chain. What it recognizes is unknown. The CDR3 has 17 amino acids. Germline trimming cut 0 bases from V and 0 bases from J; bases unmatched to any gene: 4. Germline values: CDR1 LGHNA, CDR2 YSLEER. This sample stems from a study of cytomegalovirus exposure and HLA in healthy donors. Whole-study findings and limits: Cytomegalovirus association was listed for around 170 TCR beta chains. Later analysis suggested most CMV-associated TCR beta chains were HLA-restricted.

Each donor was healthy, and each was a bone marrow donor. PCR involved 60 Vbeta and 13 Jbeta primers. Profiling relied on immunoSEQ multiplex PCR, and the TCRdb table lists in-frame clones only, not all of them. The table has about 150,000 clones, approximately 80% seen once. The TCR sequence derives from a woman in her 50s in good health and CMV-seropositive. Source material: PBMCs. The chain is built from TRBV4-3 and TRBJ2-2; 7 bases map to TRBD2. CDR3 sequence: CASSQDRLAANTGELFF. CDR3 nucleotide sequence: TGCGCCAGCAGCCAAGATCGGCTAGCGGCGAACACCGGGGAGCTGTTTTTT.